This paragraph covers one T cell receptor beta chain sequence. Antigen unknown. The CDR3 goes on 3 residues after the read ends, and that part is filled in from the germline J gene. This sample is part of a study of T cells in women clearing cervical HPV infection. Study as a whole: Donors had HPV16-related CIN3 or worse; 2 had invasive cancer. Study conclusions and caveats: Richness plus V gene abundances separated cases from controls with AUC 0.8 to 0.85.

Method: immunoSEQ multiplex PCR; TCRdb's copy keeps in-frame clones and lacks some. The sample table includes over 25,000 clones. Each participant carried one incident cervical HPV16 infection only. Germline V CDR1 and CDR2: SGHRS, YFSETQ. CDR3 length: 14 residues. This chain connects TRBV5-1 to TRBJ1-2, with 9 positions matching TRBD1. The origin of this receptor is a woman aged 18-70 years with a cervical HPV16 infection that either progressed to CIN3+ or cleared (not recorded which). Sequencing input: blood buffy coat. The covered CDR3 bases are TGCGCCAGCAACGGACAGGGGAAAGGAACCGAC. Its protein is CASNGQGKGTD. The entire CDR3 protein is CASNGQGKGTDYTF.